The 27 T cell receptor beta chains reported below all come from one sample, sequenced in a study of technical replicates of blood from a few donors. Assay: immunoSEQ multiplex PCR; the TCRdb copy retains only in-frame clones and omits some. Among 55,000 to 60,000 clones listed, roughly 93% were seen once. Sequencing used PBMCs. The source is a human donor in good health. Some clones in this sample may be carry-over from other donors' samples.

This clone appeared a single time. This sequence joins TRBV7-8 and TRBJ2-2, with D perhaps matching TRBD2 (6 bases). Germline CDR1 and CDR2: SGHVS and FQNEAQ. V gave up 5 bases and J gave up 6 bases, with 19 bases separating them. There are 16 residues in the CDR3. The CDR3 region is CASSGRTAGMPGELFF. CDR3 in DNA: TGTGCCAGCAGCGGCAGGACGGCGGGGATGCCCGGGGAGCTGTTTTTT. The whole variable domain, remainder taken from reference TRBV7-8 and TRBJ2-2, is GAGVSQSPRYKVAKRGQDVALRCDPISGHVSLFWYQQALGQGPEFLTYFQNEAQLDKSGLPSDRFFAERPEGSVSTLKIQRTQQEDSAVYLCASSGRTAGMPGELFFGEGSRLTVL.

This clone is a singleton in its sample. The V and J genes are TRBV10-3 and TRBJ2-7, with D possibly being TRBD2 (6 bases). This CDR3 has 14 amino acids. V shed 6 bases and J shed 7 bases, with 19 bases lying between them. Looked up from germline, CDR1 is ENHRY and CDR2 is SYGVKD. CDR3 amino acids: CAISPGEGLPEQYF. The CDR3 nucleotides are TGTGCCATCAGCCCGGGAGAGGGGCTGCCGGAGCAGTACTTC.

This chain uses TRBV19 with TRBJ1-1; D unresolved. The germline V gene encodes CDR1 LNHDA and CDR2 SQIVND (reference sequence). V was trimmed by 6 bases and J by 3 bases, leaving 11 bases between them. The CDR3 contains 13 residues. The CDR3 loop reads CASRPTRDTEAFF. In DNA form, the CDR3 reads TGTGCCAGTAGACCCACCCGGGACACTGAAGCTTTCTTT.

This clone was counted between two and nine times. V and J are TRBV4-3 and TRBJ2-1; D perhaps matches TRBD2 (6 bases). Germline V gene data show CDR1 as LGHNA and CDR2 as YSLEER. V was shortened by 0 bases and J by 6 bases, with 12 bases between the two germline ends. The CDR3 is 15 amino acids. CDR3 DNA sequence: TGCGCCAGCAGCCAAGATGGGCTAGCGATCAATGAGCAGTTCTTC. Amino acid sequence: CASSQDGLAINEQFF.

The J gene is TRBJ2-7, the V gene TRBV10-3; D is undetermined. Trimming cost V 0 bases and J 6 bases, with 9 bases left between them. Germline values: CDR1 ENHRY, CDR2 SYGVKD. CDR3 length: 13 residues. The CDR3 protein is CAISESIPGEQYF. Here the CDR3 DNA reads TGTGCCATCAGTGAGTCGATCCCGGGCGAGCAGTACTTC.

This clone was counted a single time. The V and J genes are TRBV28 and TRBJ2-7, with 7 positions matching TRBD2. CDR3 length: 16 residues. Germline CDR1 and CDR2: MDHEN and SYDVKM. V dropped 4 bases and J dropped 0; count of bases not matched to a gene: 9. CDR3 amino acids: CASSWGGGPSSYEQYF. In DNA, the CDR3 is TGTGCCAGCAGTTGGGGCGGGGGTCCTTCCTCCTACGAGCAGTACTTC.

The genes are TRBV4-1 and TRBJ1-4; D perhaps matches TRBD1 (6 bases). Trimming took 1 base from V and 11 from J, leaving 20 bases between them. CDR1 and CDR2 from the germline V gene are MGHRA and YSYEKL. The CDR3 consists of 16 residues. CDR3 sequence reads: CASSQAVSGALGKLFF. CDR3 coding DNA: TGCGCCAGCAGCCAAGCCGTTTCAGGGGCGCTCGGGAAACTGTTTTTT.

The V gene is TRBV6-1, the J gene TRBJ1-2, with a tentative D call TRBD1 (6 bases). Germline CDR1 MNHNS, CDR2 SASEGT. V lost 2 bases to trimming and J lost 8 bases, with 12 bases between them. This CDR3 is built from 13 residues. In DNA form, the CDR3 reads TGTGCCAGCAGTGAATCTAACACAGGGGGCTACACCTTC. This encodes CASSESNTGGYTF.

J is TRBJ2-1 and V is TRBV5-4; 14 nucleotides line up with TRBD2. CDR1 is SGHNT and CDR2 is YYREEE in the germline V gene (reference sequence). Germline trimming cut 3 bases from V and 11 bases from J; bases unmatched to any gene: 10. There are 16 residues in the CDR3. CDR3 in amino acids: CASSSTGTSGSRKQFF. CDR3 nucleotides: TGTGCCAGCAGCTCTACCGGGACTAGCGGGAGTAGGAAGCAGTTCTTC. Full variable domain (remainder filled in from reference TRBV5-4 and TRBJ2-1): ETGVTQSPTHLIKTRGQQVTLRCSSQSGHNTVSWYQQALGQGPQFIFQYYREEENGRGNFPPRFSGLQFPNYSSELNVNALELDDSALYLCASSSTGTSGSRKQFFGPGTRLTVL.

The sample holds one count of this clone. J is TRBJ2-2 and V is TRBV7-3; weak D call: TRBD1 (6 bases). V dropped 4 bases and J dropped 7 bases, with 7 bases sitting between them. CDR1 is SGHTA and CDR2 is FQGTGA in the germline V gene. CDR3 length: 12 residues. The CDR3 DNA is TGTGCCAGCAGCTCCAGGGGCGGGGAGCTGTTTTTT. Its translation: CASSSRGGELFF. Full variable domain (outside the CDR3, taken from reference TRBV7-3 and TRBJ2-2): GAGVSQTPSNKVTEKGKYVELRCDPISGHTALYWYRQSLGQGPEFLIYFQGTGAADDSGLPNDRFFAVRPEGSVSTLKIQRTERGDSAVYLCASSSRGGELFFGEGSRLTVL.

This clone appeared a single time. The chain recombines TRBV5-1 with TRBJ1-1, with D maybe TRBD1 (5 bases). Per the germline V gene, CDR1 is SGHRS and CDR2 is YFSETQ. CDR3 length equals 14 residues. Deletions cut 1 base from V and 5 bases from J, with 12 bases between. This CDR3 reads CASSLWGGWTEAFF. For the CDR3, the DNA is TGCGCCAGCAGCTTGTGGGGGGGATGGACTGAAGCTTTCTTT.

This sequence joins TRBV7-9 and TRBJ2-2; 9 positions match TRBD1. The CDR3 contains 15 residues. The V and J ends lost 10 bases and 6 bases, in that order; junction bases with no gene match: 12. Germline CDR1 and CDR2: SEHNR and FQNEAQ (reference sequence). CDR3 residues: CATLLGQGMSGELFF. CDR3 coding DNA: TGTGCCACCTTGCTGGGACAGGGAATGTCCGGGGAGCTGTTTTTT.

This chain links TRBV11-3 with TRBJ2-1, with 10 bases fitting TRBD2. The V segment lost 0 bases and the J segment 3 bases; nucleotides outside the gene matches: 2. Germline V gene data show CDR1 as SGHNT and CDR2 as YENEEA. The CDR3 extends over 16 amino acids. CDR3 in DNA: TGTGCCAGCAGCTTAGATGGGACTAGCGACTACAATGAGCAGTTCTTC. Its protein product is CASSLDGTSDYNEQFF. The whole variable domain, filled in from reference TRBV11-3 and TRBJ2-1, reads EAGVVQSPRYKIIEKKQPVAFWCNPISGHNTLYWYLQNLGQGPELLIRYENEEAVDDSQLPKDRFSAERLKGVDSTLKIQPAELGDSAVYLCASSLDGTSDYNEQFFGPGTRLTVL.

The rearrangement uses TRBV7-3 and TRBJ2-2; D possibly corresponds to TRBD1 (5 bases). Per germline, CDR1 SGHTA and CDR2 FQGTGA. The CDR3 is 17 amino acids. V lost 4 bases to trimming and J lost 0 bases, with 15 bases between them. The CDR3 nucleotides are TGTGCCAGCAGCTCTATCGGACATCCCGCGAACACCGGGGAGCTGTTTTTT. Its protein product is CASSSIGHPANTGELFF.

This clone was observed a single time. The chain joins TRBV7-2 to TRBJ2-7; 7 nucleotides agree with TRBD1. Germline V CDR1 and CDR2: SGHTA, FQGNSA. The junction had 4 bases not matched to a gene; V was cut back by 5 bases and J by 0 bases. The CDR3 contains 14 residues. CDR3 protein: CASSLTGSSYEQYF. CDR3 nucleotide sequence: TGTGCCAGCAGCCTGACAGGGAGCTCCTACGAGCAGTACTTC.

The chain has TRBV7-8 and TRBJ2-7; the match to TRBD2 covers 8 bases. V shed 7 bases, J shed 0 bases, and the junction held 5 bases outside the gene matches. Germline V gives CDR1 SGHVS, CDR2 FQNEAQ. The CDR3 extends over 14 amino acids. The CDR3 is CASTPTSASYEQYF. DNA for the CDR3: TGTGCCAGCACCCCGACTAGCGCCTCCTACGAGCAGTACTTC. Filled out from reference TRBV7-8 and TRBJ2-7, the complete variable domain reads GAGVSQSPRYKVAKRGQDVALRCDPISGHVSLFWYQQALGQGPEFLTYFQNEAQLDKSGLPSDRFFAERPEGSVSTLKIQRTQQEDSAVYLCASTPTSASYEQYFGPGTRLTVT.

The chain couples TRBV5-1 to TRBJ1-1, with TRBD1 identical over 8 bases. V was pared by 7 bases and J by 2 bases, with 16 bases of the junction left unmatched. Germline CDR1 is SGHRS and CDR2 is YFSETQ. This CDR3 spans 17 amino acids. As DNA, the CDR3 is TGCGCCAGCTATTCCCCTGTTACAGGGGGAGGAAACACTGAAGCTTTCTTT. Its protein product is CASYSPVTGGGNTEAFF.

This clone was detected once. CDR3 sequence reads: CASNIAGPNYEQYF. The CDR3 DNA follows: TGTGCCAGCAATATAGCGGGACCCAACTACGAGCAGTACTTC. V usage is TRBV6-6 and J usage is TRBJ2-7, with 8 bases identical to TRBD2. CDR3 length equals 14 residues. V trimming: 7 bases; J trimming: 3 bases; junction bases outside the gene matches: 8. Per the germline V gene, CDR1 is MNHNY and CDR2 is SVGAGI (reference sequence).

The CDR3 protein is CASSLGGATSPAEAFF. The CDR3 DNA follows: TGTGCCAGCAGCTTGGGGGGGGCTACCTCCCCGGCTGAAGCTTTCTTT. The chain uses TRBV7-9 and TRBJ1-1, with D possibly TRBD1 on 6 matching bases. Germline V lookup: CDR1 SEHNR, CDR2 FQNEAQ (reference sequence). The CDR3 extends over 16 amino acids. V lost 3 bases and J lost 6, with 20 bases in between.

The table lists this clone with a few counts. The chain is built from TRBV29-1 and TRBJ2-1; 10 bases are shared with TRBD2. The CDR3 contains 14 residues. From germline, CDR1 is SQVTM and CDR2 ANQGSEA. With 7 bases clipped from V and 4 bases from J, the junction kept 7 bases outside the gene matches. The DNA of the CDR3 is TGCAGCGCTGATAGCGGGGGGCTTTACAATGAGCAGTTCTTC. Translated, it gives CSADSGGLYNEQFF.

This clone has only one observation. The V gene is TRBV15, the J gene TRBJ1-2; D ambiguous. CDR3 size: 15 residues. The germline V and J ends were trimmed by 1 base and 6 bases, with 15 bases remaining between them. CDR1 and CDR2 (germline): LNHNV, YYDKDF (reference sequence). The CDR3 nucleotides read TGTGCCACCAGCAGAGTTCTAGGAGGGTGGGATGGCTACACCTTC. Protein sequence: CATSRVLGGWDGYTF. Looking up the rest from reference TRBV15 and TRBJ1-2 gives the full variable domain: DAMVIQNPRYQVTQFGKPVTLSCSQTLNHNVMYWYQQKSSQAPKLLFHYYDKDFNNEADTPDNFQSRRPNTSFCFLDIRSPGLGDTAMYLCATSRVLGGWDGYTFGSGTRLTVV.

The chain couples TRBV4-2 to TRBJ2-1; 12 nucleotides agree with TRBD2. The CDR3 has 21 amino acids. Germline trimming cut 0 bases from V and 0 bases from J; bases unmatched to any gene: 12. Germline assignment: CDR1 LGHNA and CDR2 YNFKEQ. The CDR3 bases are TGTGCCAGCAGCCAAGAAGGATGGAGGCTAGCGGGGGGGAGCTCCTACAATGAGCAGTTCTTC. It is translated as CASSQEGWRLAGGSSYNEQFF.

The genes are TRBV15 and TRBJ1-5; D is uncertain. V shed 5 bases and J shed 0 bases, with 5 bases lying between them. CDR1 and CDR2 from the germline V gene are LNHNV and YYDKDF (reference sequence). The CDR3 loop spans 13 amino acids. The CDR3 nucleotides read TGTGCCACCAGCCCTCGTAGCAATCAGCCCCAGCATTTT. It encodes CATSPRSNQPQHF.

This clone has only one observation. Here the CDR3 DNA reads TGTGCCAGCAGTTTTTCCGGGTCTAGCAATCAGCCCCAGCATTTT. This sequence encodes CASSFSGSSNQPQHF. The V call is TRBV6-6, the J call TRBJ1-5; D gene unclear. The CDR3 runs 15 residues. Germline CDR1 and CDR2: MNHNY and SVGAGI (reference sequence). Deletions cut 4 bases from V and 0 bases from J, with 10 bases between.

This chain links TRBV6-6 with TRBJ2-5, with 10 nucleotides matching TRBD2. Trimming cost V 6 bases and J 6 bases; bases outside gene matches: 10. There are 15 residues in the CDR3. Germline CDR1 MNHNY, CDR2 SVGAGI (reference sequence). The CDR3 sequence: CASRDRTSGSKTQYF. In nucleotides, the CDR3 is TGTGCCAGCAGGGATCGGACTAGCGGCTCAAAGACCCAGTACTTC.

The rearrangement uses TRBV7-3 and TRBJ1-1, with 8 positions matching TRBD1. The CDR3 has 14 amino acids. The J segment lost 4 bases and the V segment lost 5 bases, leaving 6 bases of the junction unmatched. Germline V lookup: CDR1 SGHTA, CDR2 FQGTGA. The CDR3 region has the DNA TGTGCCAGCAGCGTAGACAGGGGTGCCACTGAAGCTTTCTTT. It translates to CASSVDRGATEAFF.

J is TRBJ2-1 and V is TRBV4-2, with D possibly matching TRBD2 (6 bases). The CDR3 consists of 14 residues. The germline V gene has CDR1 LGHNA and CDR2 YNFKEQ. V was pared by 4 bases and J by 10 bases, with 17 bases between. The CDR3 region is CASSPGRDSDEQFF. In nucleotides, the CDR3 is TGTGCCAGCAGCCCCGGACGGGACTCCGACGAGCAGTTCTTC.